These 17 T cell receptor beta chains came from one sample sequenced in a study of OX40 agonist ivuxolimab in advanced cancers. Preparation of the library involved the immunoSEQ multiplex PCR assay. In TCRdb, the immuneACCESS table is reduced to in-frame sequences with V and J assigned. These tables do not hold every clone; where another copy was compared, an unresolved V gene accounts for under half, and the others remain unexplained. The sample table shows 66,000 or so clones, and 70% to 80% are seen once. Of the sample, roughly 1.5% is held by the ten largest clones. Sequencing used CD4+ or CD8+ T cells sorted from blood, obtained in a trial of the OX40 agonist ivuxolimab. These receptors were taken from an adult with an advanced solid tumor such as melanoma, head and neck, liver or kidney cancer.

This chain links TRBV27 with TRBJ2-7, with D possibly being TRBD2 (6 bases). Germline lookup yields CDR1 MNHEY and CDR2 SMNVEV (reference sequence). V was trimmed by 2 bases and J by 0 bases, leaving 8 bases between them. This CDR3 has 14 residues. The CDR3 DNA follows: TGTGCCAGCAGTTTAGCGGGAACCTCCTACGAGCAGTACTTC. It yields the protein CASSLAGTSYEQYF.

This clone was counted once. V and J are TRBV12-5 and TRBJ1-6; possible D gene TRBD1, 6 bases. The germline CDR1 and CDR2 sequences are LGHNT and FRNRAP. Trimming pared 7 bases from V and 7 bases from J, leaving 20 bases between. CDR3 size: 16 residues. CDR3 amino acids: CASAQGPEGGNSPLHF. CDR3 DNA sequence: TGTGCTAGTGCCCAAGGTCCGGAGGGGGGAAATTCACCCCTCCACTTT. The full variable domain, completed using reference TRBV12-5 and TRBJ1-6, is DARVTQTPRHKVTEMGQEVTMRCQPILGHNTVFWYRQTMMQGLELLAYFRNRAPLDDSGMPKDRFSAEMPDATLATLKIQPSEPRDSAVYFCASAQGPEGGNSPLHFGNGTRLTVT.

The gene calls are TRBV6-4 and TRBJ2-1; 8 bases match TRBD2. Germline assignment: CDR1 MRHNA and CDR2 SNTAGT. The CDR3 consists of 13 residues. Trimming removed 8 bases from V and 6 bases from J; junction bases left unmatched: 6. The CDR3 here is CASREGSSNEQFF. The CDR3, as DNA: TGTGCCAGCCGGGAGGGGTCTAGCAATGAGCAGTTCTTC.

The rearrangement links TRBV4-1 to TRBJ1-5, with D uncertain. Germline lookup yields CDR1 MGHRA and CDR2 YSYEKL. Trimming cost V 1 base and J 2 bases, with 12 bases left between them. This CDR3 spans 16 amino acids. CDR3 in amino acids: CASSQAFPRGNQPQHF. CDR3 in DNA: TGCGCCAGCAGCCAAGCATTCCCGAGGGGCAATCAGCCCCAGCATTTT.

This clone came up many times. This chain uses TRBV2 with TRBJ2-7; D perhaps matches TRBD2 (6 bases). CDR1 is SNHLY and CDR2 is FYNNEI in the germline V gene. V was cut by 8 bases and J by 4 bases, with 15 bases left in between. The CDR3 is 13 residues long. CDR3 coding DNA: TGTGCCAGCCGATCGGGACTCACTTACGAGCAGTACTTC. Protein product: CASRSGLTYEQYF.

The chain is built from TRBV29-1 and TRBJ2-1; D gene ambiguous. Germline lookup yields CDR1 SQVTM and CDR2 ANQGSEA. This CDR3 is 12 amino acids long. V was pared by 5 bases and J by 9 bases, with 14 bases between. CDR3 DNA sequence: TGCAGCGTTACTGTCCAGGCCATTGAGCAGTTCTTC. This codes for CSVTVQAIEQFF.

The chain couples TRBV28 to TRBJ1-4, with a possible D match to TRBD1 (6 bases). Germline-derived CDR1 and CDR2 are MDHEN and SYDVKM. The CDR3 is 14 residues long. V shed 5 bases and J shed 7 bases, with 14 bases lying between them. The CDR3 region has the DNA TGTGCCAGCAGTACACCGACAGGCGGTGAAAAACTGTTTTTT. The encoded protein is CASSTPTGGEKLFF.

V is TRBV5-4 and J is TRBJ2-1; TRBD2 matches 11 bases. Trimming took 3 bases from V and 5 from J; bases not matched to a gene: 19. CDR3 length: 20 residues. CDR1 SGHNT and CDR2 YYREEE come from the germline V gene (reference sequence). The CDR3, as DNA: TGTGCCAGCAGCTCGCCTTATGGTCTAGCGGGAGGTCTTCTGGACAATGAGCAGTTCTTC. Protein product: CASSSPYGLAGGLLDNEQFF. Together with reference TRBV5-4 and TRBJ2-1, the CDR3 gives the full variable domain: ETGVTQSPTHLIKTRGQQVTLRCSSQSGHNTVSWYQQALGQGPQFIFQYYREEENGRGNFPPRFSGLQFPNYSSELNVNALELDDSALYLCASSSPYGLAGGLLDNEQFFGPGTRLTVL.

The chain couples TRBV19 to TRBJ2-1; 9 bases align to TRBD1. The CDR3 is 14 residues long. After removal of 6 bases from V and 8 bases from J, the junction contained 8 bases not matched to a gene. Germline CDR1 LNHDA, CDR2 SQIVND (reference sequence). The CDR3: CASSRDRVTDEQFF. The DNA for the CDR3 is TGTGCCAGTAGCCGGGACAGGGTAACCGATGAGCAGTTCTTC.

This chain connects TRBV2 to TRBJ2-7, with D tentatively TRBD1 (5 bases). V was trimmed by 5 bases and J by 1 base, leaving 9 bases between them. The CDR3 extends over 13 amino acids. Germline V gene lookup returns CDR1 SNHLY and CDR2 FYNNEI. The CDR3 reads CASSQTGSYEQYF. In nucleotides, the CDR3 is TGTGCCAGCAGTCAAACAGGTTCCTACGAGCAGTACTTC. Full variable domain (missing parts from reference TRBV2 and TRBJ2-7): EPEVTQTPSHQVTQMGQEVILRCVPISNHLYFYWYRQILGQKVEFLVSFYNNEISEKSEIFDDQFSVERPDGSNFTLKIRSTKLEDSAMYFCASSQTGSYEQYFGPGTRLTVT.

The rearrangement uses TRBV5-1 and TRBJ2-3, with D uncertain. Germline assignment: CDR1 SGHRS and CDR2 YFSETQ. This CDR3 is built from 14 residues. With 0 bases removed from V and 1 base from J, the gap between germline ends came to 6 bases. The DNA for the CDR3 is TGCGCCAGCAGCTTGGGGCGTCGCACAGATACGCAGTATTTT. As protein: CASSLGRRTDTQYF.

The rearrangement links TRBV5-4 to TRBJ2-5; no reliable D call. CDR3 size: 14 residues. CDR1 and CDR2 (germline): SGHNT, YYREEE (reference sequence). The V end lost 1 base, the J end lost 4 bases, and 11 bases lay between the germline ends. CDR3 DNA: TGTGCCAGCAGCTTGACCCCCGACTCAGAGACCCAGTACTTC. Amino acid sequence: CASSLTPDSETQYF.

This chain connects TRBV6-1 to TRBJ2-7; 8 nucleotides line up with TRBD2. This CDR3 has 13 amino acids. With 6 bases clipped from V and 2 bases from J, the junction kept 3 bases outside the gene matches. Germline loops: CDR1 MNHNS, CDR2 SASEGT. CDR3 region: CASRGGLAYEQYF. The CDR3 DNA sequence: TGTGCCAGCAGGGGGGGACTAGCCTACGAGCAGTACTTC.

The rearrangement links TRBV13 to TRBJ2-5; the match to TRBD1 covers 8 bases. Germline values: CDR1 PRHDT, CDR2 FYEKMQ (reference sequence). V lost 5 bases and J lost 5; bases outside the gene matches: 7. The length of the CDR3 is 14 residues. The CDR3 reads CASSKRTGYETQYF. CDR3 bases: TGTGCCAGCAGCAAGAGGACAGGGTACGAGACCCAGTACTTC.

This chain uses TRBV4-2 with TRBJ2-3; 9 bases fit TRBD2. The CDR3 length is 14 residues. The ends lost 1 base at V and 5 bases at J; junction bases unmatched: 1. Germline loops: CDR1 LGHNA, CDR2 YNFKEQ. The CDR3 DNA follows: TGTGCCAGCAGCCAAGGACTAGCGGAAGATACGCAGTATTTT. Protein product: CASSQGLAEDTQYF.

The chain joins TRBV19 to TRBJ1-1, with D possibly matching TRBD1 (6 bases). Germline V gene sequence: CDR1 LNHDA, CDR2 SQIVND (reference sequence). V lost 5 bases to trimming and J lost 3 bases, with 16 bases between them. The CDR3 has 15 amino acids. The CDR3 loop is CASSATGLGDTEAFF. Here the CDR3 DNA reads TGTGCCAGTAGTGCGACAGGCCTTGGGGACACTGAAGCTTTCTTT.

V is TRBV19 and J is TRBJ1-4; the D gene is possibly TRBD1 (5 bases). The CDR3 covers 13 residues. Germline CDR1 is LNHDA and CDR2 is SQIVND (reference sequence). Trimming removed 8 bases at V and 3 bases at J, with 10 bases between. The CDR3 region is CASFGQPNEKLFF. CDR3 DNA: TGTGCCAGTTTCGGACAACCTAATGAAAAACTGTTTTTT.